This is a list of T cell receptor beta chains from one sample in a study of T-cell memory formation after mild COVID-19. TCRdb redid the calling of the 5' RACE reads with MiXCR, one entry per CDR3 protein. The sample shows fewer than 450,000 distinct CDR3 sequences, about 21% of them seen only once. Sequencing input: PBMCs or a T cell subset sorted from them (not recorded which). Source of these receptors: an adult woman who had mild COVID-19 (a few samples of this study predate the infection). Cell type and time point are not known. Each CDR3 is given with its conserved first and last residue. A D gene is named only where the DNA matches it firmly. Where a row states a size, it is once, few, many or the class of an expanded clone; other rows omit it.

j_call: TRBJ2-1
v_call: TRBV20-1
clone_size: few
d_call: TRBD2
cdr3_nt: TGCAGTGCTAGAGGTCCAGCGGGGACCTCCTACAATGAGCAGTTCTTC
cdr3_aa: CSARGPAGTSYNEQFF

j_call: TRBJ2-7
v_call: TRBV5-1
clone_size: NA
d_call: NA
cdr3_nt: TGCGCCAGCAGCTTGGCGAGGACAGTAGGGGCCTACGAGCAGTACTTC
cdr3_aa: CASSLARTVGAYEQYF

j_call: TRBJ1-6
v_call: TRBV3-1
clone_size: NA
d_call: NA
cdr3_nt: TGTGCCAGCAGCCAAACGGGGGCGAGCAATTCACCCCTCCACTTT
cdr3_aa: CASSQTGASNSPLHF

j_call: TRBJ1-2
v_call: TRBV20-1
clone_size: few
d_call: NA
cdr3_nt: TGCAGTGCTAGAGCTTGGCTATATGGCTACACCTTC
cdr3_aa: CSARAWLYGYTF

j_call: TRBJ2-7
v_call: TRBV20-1
clone_size: NA
d_call: NA
cdr3_nt: TGCAGTGCTAGGCCCATTCCATTCCGGGACACCGGGGTGTTCTCCGAGCAGTACTTC
cdr3_aa: CSARPIPFRDTGVFSEQYF

j_call: TRBJ1-1
v_call: TRBV12-3/TRBV12-4
clone_size: NA
d_call: NA
cdr3_nt: TGTGCCAGCAGTATCCGGGAACAGCTCGTTCCTGAAGCTTTCTTT
cdr3_aa: CASSIREQLVPEAFF

j_call: TRBJ2-5
v_call: TRBV6-2/TRBV6-3
clone_size: many
d_call: NA
cdr3_nt: TGTGCCAGCAGCAACGAAGAGACCCAGTACTTC
cdr3_aa: CASSNEETQYF

j_call: TRBJ2-7
v_call: TRBV19
clone_size: few
d_call: TRBD2
cdr3_nt: TGTGCCAGTAGAACGGCGGGGGGAGACTCCTACGAGCAGTACTTC
cdr3_aa: CASRTAGGDSYEQYF

j_call: TRBJ2-6
v_call: TRBV12-3/TRBV12-4
clone_size: few
d_call: NA
cdr3_nt: TGTGCCAGCATAGGCCTGCGTGGGGCCAACGTCCTGACTTTC
cdr3_aa: CASIGLRGANVLTF

j_call: TRBJ1-2
v_call: TRBV29-1
clone_size: many
d_call: NA
cdr3_nt: TGCAGCGTTGTGAAGGGTACCTATGGCTACACCTTC
cdr3_aa: CSVVKGTYGYTF

j_call: TRBJ2-7
v_call: TRBV24-1
clone_size: few
d_call: NA
cdr3_nt: TGTGCCACCAGTGATGGGGCCTTCGGACTCTACGAGCAGTACTTC
cdr3_aa: CATSDGAFGLYEQYF

j_call: TRBJ1-1
v_call: TRBV12-3/TRBV12-4
clone_size: NA
d_call: NA
cdr3_nt: TGTGCCAGCAGGCCCAGAGCAGAAGTAGCTTTCTTT
cdr3_aa: CASRPRAEVAFF